The 15 T cell receptor beta chains listed next were all sequenced from one sample in a study of cytomegalovirus exposure and HLA in healthy donors. Libraries were prepared by immunoSEQ multiplex PCR; TCRdb keeps only in-frame clonotypes and omits some of them. Found here are around 150,000 clones, less than 90% of them singletons; the top ten hold 2% to 2.5%. Sequencing was carried out using PBMCs. The receptors were sampled from a woman younger than 35 in good health and CMV-seronegative.

The chain's CDR3 is CASSRIRGGYTF. CDR3 in DNA: TGTGCCAGCAGTAGGATCCGGGGAGGCTACACCTTC. V usage is TRBV6-1 and J usage is TRBJ1-2; unclear D gene. The CDR3 covers 12 residues. V lost 5 bases to trimming and J lost 8 bases, with 12 bases between them. The germline gives CDR1 MNHNS, CDR2 SASEGT.

The chain links TRBV5-1 to TRBJ1-1; perhaps TRBD1 as D (5 bases). The CDR3 is made up of 19 amino acids. The V gene lost 0 bases and the J gene lost 0 bases, with 21 bases spanning the gap. Germline V gene lookup returns CDR1 SGHRS and CDR2 YFSETQ. CDR3 nucleotides: TGCGCCAGCAGCTTGGCCCCCCGATCCGGGGGATTGATGAACACTGAAGCTTTCTTT. Protein: CASSLAPRSGGLMNTEAFF. The variable domain in full, with the rest retrieved from reference TRBV5-1 and TRBJ1-1, is KAGVTQTPRYLIKTRGQQVTLSCSPISGHRSVSWYQQTPGQGLQFLFEYFSETQRNKGNFPGRFSGRQFSNSRSEMNVSTLELGDSALYLCASSLAPRSGGLMNTEAFFGQGTRLTVV.

The chain joins TRBV2 to TRBJ1-6; 9 positions match TRBD1. Germline V lookup: CDR1 SNHLY, CDR2 FYNNEI. The CDR3 runs to 14 residues. V was pared by 5 bases and J by 9 bases, with 5 bases of the junction left unmatched. As DNA, the CDR3 is TGTGCCAGCAGTTCTACAGGGGGCACTTCACCCCTCCACTTT. Translation gives CASSSTGGTSPLHF.

V and J are TRBV4-2 and TRBJ2-1, with a possible D match to TRBD2 (6 bases). This CDR3 contains 18 residues. Between the trimmed V and J ends, which lost 0 bases and 0 bases, there was a span of 15 bases. Germline loops: CDR1 LGHNA, CDR2 YNFKEQ. CDR3 bases: TGTGCCAGCAGCCAAGATCCGAACGCGGGACCCTCCTACAATGAGCAGTTCTTC. This translates into CASSQDPNAGPSYNEQFF.

The chain employs TRBV4-1 and TRBJ1-1; no firm D call. CDR3 length: 15 residues. V gave up 0 bases and J gave up 4 bases, with 12 bases separating them. Germline V gene lookup returns CDR1 MGHRA and CDR2 YSYEKL. CDR3 nucleotide sequence: TGCGCCAGCAGCCAAGATTCGAGGTTGTCCACTGAAGCTTTCTTT. Translating it yields CASSQDSRLSTEAFF.

V gene TRBV6-6 combines with J gene TRBJ1-5; D ambiguous. This CDR3 has 12 residues. Germline CDR1 MNHNY, CDR2 SVGAGI (reference sequence). Trimming removed 5 bases from V and 5 bases from J, with 7 bases in between. CDR3 sequence: CASSLTYQPQHF. As DNA, the CDR3 is TGTGCCAGCAGTCTAACTTATCAGCCCCAGCATTTT.

CDR3 residues: CASSTSRDLNTEAFF. The CDR3 DNA reads TGCGCCAGCAGCACTAGCCGGGACCTCAACACTGAAGCTTTCTTT. The chain combines TRBV5-1 with TRBJ1-1; D is perhaps TRBD1 (5 bases). Deletions cut 4 bases from V and 2 bases from J, with 15 bases between. Germline CDR1 reads SGHRS; CDR2 reads YFSETQ. There are 15 residues in the CDR3.

The chain combines TRBV5-4 with TRBJ2-5; D is perhaps TRBD2 (5 bases). The CDR3 length is 15 residues. The germline CDR1 and CDR2 sequences are SGHNT and YYREEE (reference sequence). Trimming shortened V by 0 bases and J by 5 bases, and 14 bases separated the two germline ends. The CDR3 is CASSLDSVTGETQYF. The DNA of the CDR3 is TGTGCCAGCAGCTTGGACTCCGTCACGGGGGAGACCCAGTACTTC.

The chain uses TRBV10-2 and TRBJ2-5; D is ambiguous. The CDR3 has 14 amino acids. CDR1 is WSHSY, CDR2 SAAADI, per germline. Between the trimmed V and J ends, which lost 5 bases and 5 bases, there was a span of 15 bases. The CDR3 nucleotides are TGCGCCAGCAGTACAACAGTCACACGGGAGACCCAGTACTTC. Protein: CASSTTVTRETQYF.

The chain combines TRBV6-5 with TRBJ2-6, with D unclear. The germline CDR1 and CDR2 sequences are MNHEY and SVGAGI. The V end was cut by 5 bases, the J end by 7 bases, with 12 bases between. This CDR3 is 14 amino acids long. The CDR3 protein is CASSLSPSANVLTF. The DNA of the CDR3 is TGTGCCAGCAGTCTTTCTCCGAGTGCCAACGTCCTGACTTTC.

This clone was detected once. Additional DNA sequences in this sample encode the identical CDR3. The chain links TRBV5-1 to TRBJ2-1, with TRBD2 identical over 13 bases. The germline V gene has CDR1 SGHRS and CDR2 YFSETQ. The trim removed 3 bases at V and 3 bases at J, leaving 0 bases unmatched. The CDR3 loop spans 15 amino acids. CDR3 sequence (DNA): TGCGCCAGCAGCTGGACTAGCGGGGGCTACAATGAGCAGTTCTTC. Protein sequence: CASSWTSGGYNEQFF.

The genes are TRBV18 and TRBJ2-7; TRBD1 matches at 7 bases. J lost 3 bases, V lost 3 bases, and 2 bases had no gene match. From germline, CDR1 is KGHSH and CDR2 LQKENI. The CDR3 has 13 residues. The CDR3 region has the DNA TGTGCCAGCTCACCGGGACAGCTCTACGAGCAGTACTTC. This gives the protein CASSPGQLYEQYF.

This sequence joins TRBV25-1 and TRBJ2-1; 8 bases are a match to TRBD2. Germline V gene lookup returns CDR1 MGHDK and CDR2 SYGVNS. V was pared by 4 bases and J by 8 bases, with 13 bases of the junction left unmatched. The CDR3 spans 16 residues. CDR3 sequence: CASSGGGLEASYEQFF. As DNA, the CDR3 is TGTGCCAGCAGTGGAGGGGGACTAGAAGCCTCCTATGAGCAGTTCTTC.

This clone has a single count. V gene TRBV7-3 combines with J gene TRBJ2-1; D not resolved. The germline gives CDR1 SGHTA, CDR2 FQGTGA. V gave up 5 bases and J gave up 0 bases, with 5 bases separating them. CDR3 size: 13 residues. The CDR3 reads CASSTSSYNEQFF. CDR3 in DNA: TGTGCCAGCAGCACCAGCTCCTACAATGAGCAGTTCTTC.

The chain joins TRBV7-2 to TRBJ2-7, with 10 positions matching TRBD1. Germline lookup yields CDR1 SGHTA and CDR2 FQGNSA. J gave up 3 bases and V 7 bases, and 9 bases lay outside the gene matches. The CDR3 contains 15 residues. CDR3 protein: CASTSWDRGYYEQYF. The CDR3 bases are TGTGCCAGCACTTCCTGGGACAGGGGTTACTACGAGCAGTACTTC.